The clone carrying this TCR beta chain was recorded a few times. What it binds is not known. This record belongs to a study of naive and memory T cell subsets. An equimolar mix of two oligonucleotides served as the beta constant-region primer for TRBC1 and TRBC2. A single record per CDR3 protein comes from TCRdb applying MiXCR to the UMI-ligation and nested PCR reads. The profile shows 130,000 to 150,000 distinct CDR3 sequences, about a sixth of them singletons. Study-wide findings and caveats: Each distinct alpha or beta sequence counts as one clonotype.

What was sequenced was naive CD4+ T cells from blood. This clonotype was obtained from a human donor in good health.

CDR3 in amino acids: CASHRPVSGNTIYF. In nucleotides, the CDR3 is TGTGCCAGCCATCGGCCGGTCTCTGGAAACACCATATATTTT. The chain carries TRBV12-3 or TRBV12-4 and TRBJ1-3; D remains unclear. The germline V and J ends were trimmed by 8 bases and 0 bases, with 11 bases remaining between them. The CDR3 sequence is 14 residues long.